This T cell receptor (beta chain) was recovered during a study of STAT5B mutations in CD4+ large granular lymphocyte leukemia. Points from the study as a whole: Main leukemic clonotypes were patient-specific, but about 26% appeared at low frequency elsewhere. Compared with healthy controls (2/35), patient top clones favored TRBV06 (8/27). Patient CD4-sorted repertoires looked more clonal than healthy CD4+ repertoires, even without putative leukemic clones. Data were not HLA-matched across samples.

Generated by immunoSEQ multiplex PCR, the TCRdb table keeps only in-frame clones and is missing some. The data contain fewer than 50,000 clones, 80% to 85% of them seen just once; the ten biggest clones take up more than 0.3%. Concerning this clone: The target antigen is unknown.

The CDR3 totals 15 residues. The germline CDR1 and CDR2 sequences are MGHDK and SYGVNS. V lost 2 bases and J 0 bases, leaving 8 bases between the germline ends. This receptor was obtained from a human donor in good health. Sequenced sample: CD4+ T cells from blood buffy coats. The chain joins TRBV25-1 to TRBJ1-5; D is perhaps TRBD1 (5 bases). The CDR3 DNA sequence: TGTGCCAGCAGTGAAGGACAATATAGCAATCAGCCCCAGCATTTT. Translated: CASSEGQYSNQPQHF.